Each of the 14 T cell receptor beta chains below was sequenced from the same sample in a study of cytomegalovirus exposure and HLA in healthy donors. The PCR used 60 Vbeta and 13 Jbeta primers. The protocol was immunoSEQ multiplex PCR, while the TCRdb copy is restricted to in-frame clones and leaves out a portion. The sample has some 220,000 clones, 85% to 90% seen once. The sample comprised PBMCs. The receptors here all came from a woman between 18 and 30 years old in good health and CMV-seronegative.

In DNA form, the CDR3 reads TGCAGCGTTGGTTCGGGGATTTACACTGAAGCTTTCTTT. It codes for CSVGSGIYTEAFF. The chain has TRBV29-1 and TRBJ1-1; D not resolved. The CDR3 runs 13 residues. Trimming shortened V by 4 bases and J by 3 bases, and 12 bases separated the two germline ends. Germline-derived CDR1 and CDR2 are SQVTM and ANQGSEA.

V and J are TRBV9 and TRBJ2-3; tentative D call: TRBD1 (6 bases). Trimming removed 1 base at V and 7 bases at J, with 25 bases between. The V gene's germline CDR1 is SGDLS and CDR2 YYNGEE. CDR3 length: 18 residues. This chain's CDR3 is CASSVLPGAPNAANTQYF. Written as DNA, the CDR3 is TGTGCCAGCAGCGTACTCCCAGGGGCCCCTAATGCGGCGAATACGCAGTATTTT. The full variable domain, rest sourced from reference TRBV9 and TRBJ2-3, is DSGVTQTPKHLITATGQRVTLRCSPRSGDLSVYWYQQSLDQGLQFLIQYYNGEERAKGNILERFSAQQFPDLHSELNLSSLELGDSALYFCASSVLPGAPNAANTQYFGPGTRLTVL.

The rearrangement uses TRBV27 and TRBJ2-1; D is perhaps TRBD1 (5 bases). The CDR3 has 15 amino acids. CDR1 and CDR2 (germline): MNHEY, SMNVEV (reference sequence). V lost 5 bases to trimming and J lost 7 bases, with 18 bases between them. DNA of the CDR3: TGTGCCAGCAGTGGCGAACGGATTAAGGGGAATGAGCAGTTCTTC. It specifies CASSGERIKGNEQFF.

The chain employs TRBV5-1 and TRBJ2-7, with 8 bases aligning to TRBD2. Germline V gene sequence: CDR1 SGHRS, CDR2 YFSETQ. V dropped 4 bases and J dropped 2; count of bases not matched to a gene: 2. The CDR3 consists of 13 residues. CDR3 residues: CASSRGLAYEQYF. CDR3 DNA sequence: TGCGCCAGCAGCCGGGGACTAGCCTACGAGCAGTACTTC.

In its sample, this clone was seen once. The rearrangement links TRBV19 to TRBJ2-7; 7 nucleotides align to TRBD1. V trimming: 7 bases; J trimming: 5 bases; junction bases outside the gene matches: 8. Looked up from germline, CDR1 is LNHDA and CDR2 is SQIVND (reference sequence). The CDR3 totals 13 residues. CDR3 in DNA: TGTGCCAGTAAGGACAGGACCCGAGACGAGCAGTACTTC. Encoded protein: CASKDRTRDEQYF. Full variable domain (missing parts from reference TRBV19 and TRBJ2-7): DGGITQSPKYLFRKEGQNVTLSCEQNLNHDAMYWYRQDPGQGLRLIYYSQIVNDFQKGDIAEGYSVSREKKESFPLTVTSAQKNPTAFYLCASKDRTRDEQYFGPGTRLTVT.

About this clone itself: This CDR3 is also generated by other DNA sequences in the sample. V gene TRBV9 combines with J gene TRBJ1-2; 7 nucleotides align to TRBD1. Germline values: CDR1 SGDLS, CDR2 YYNGEE. The V and J ends lost 0 bases and 3 bases, in that order; junction bases with no gene match: 2. The CDR3 sequence is 14 residues long. For the CDR3, the DNA is TGTGCCAGCAGCGTAGCTACAGGGGACTATGGCTACACCTTC. Its protein product is CASSVATGDYGYTF.

This clone was seen only once. V is TRBV6-6 and J is TRBJ2-7; 14 bases map to TRBD2. CDR1 is MNHNY, CDR2 SVGAGI, per germline (reference sequence). This CDR3 has 14 amino acids. The ends lost 4 bases at V and 5 bases at J; junction bases unmatched: 1. CDR3 loop: CASSLGLAGDEQYF. The DNA of the CDR3 is TGTGCCAGCAGTTTGGGACTAGCGGGAGACGAGCAGTACTTC.

This sequence joins TRBV6-1 and TRBJ1-1; D remains unclear. CDR3 size: 11 residues. V lost 1 base to trimming and J lost 11 bases, with 8 bases between them. The germline CDR1 and CDR2 sequences are MNHNS and SASEGT. This CDR3 is CASSEEREAFF. Here the CDR3 DNA reads TGTGCCAGCAGTGAAGAACGGGAGGCTTTCTTT.

CDR3 nucleotides: TGTGCCACCTCGAACGGGGGGTTTTCCTACGAGCAGTACTTC. The encoded protein is CATSNGGFSYEQYF. The V gene is TRBV19, the J gene TRBJ2-7; 7 nucleotides align to TRBD2. Germline V gene sequence: CDR1 LNHDA, CDR2 SQIVND (reference sequence). The CDR3 runs to 14 residues. V lost 10 bases to trimming and J lost 1 base; unmatched junction nucleotides: 10.

This clone showed up just once. The chain joins TRBV5-1 to TRBJ2-7; TRBD2 is a possible D gene (5 bases). Trimming left V 0 bases short and J 3 bases short, with 16 bases between. The CDR3 is 16 amino acids. Germline CDR1 reads SGHRS; CDR2 reads YFSETQ. CDR3: CASSLEGSGIGYEQYF. For the CDR3, the DNA is TGCGCCAGCAGCTTGGAAGGGTCGGGAATCGGCTACGAGCAGTACTTC.

The chain has TRBV28 and TRBJ2-1, with 9 bases that match TRBD1. The V and J ends lost 2 bases and 7 bases, in that order; junction bases with no gene match: 9. In germline, CDR1 is MDHEN, CDR2 SYDVKM. The CDR3 is made up of 16 amino acids. In nucleotides, the CDR3 is TGTGCCAGCAGTTTAGGGCCCGGGACAGGGACGAATGAGCAGTTCTTC. This codes for CASSLGPGTGTNEQFF.

The chain couples TRBV5-6 to TRBJ1-1; perhaps TRBD1 as D (5 bases). The CDR3 has 14 residues. CDR1 is SGHDT, CDR2 YYEEEE, per germline. V gave up 1 base and J gave up 2 bases, with 9 bases separating them. The CDR3: CASSLQGVNTEAFF. The CDR3 bases are TGTGCCAGCAGCTTGCAGGGTGTAAACACTGAAGCTTTCTTT. The entire variable domain, with the rest obtained from reference TRBV5-6 and TRBJ1-1, is as follows: DAGVTQSPTHLIKTRGQQVTLRCSPKSGHDTVSWYQQALGQGPQFIFQYYEEEERQRGNFPDRFSGHQFPNYSSELNVNALLLGDSALYLCASSLQGVNTEAFFGQGTRLTVV.

The chain recombines TRBV29-1 with TRBJ2-1; D perhaps matches TRBD2 (8 bases). Per the germline V gene, CDR1 is SQVTM and CDR2 is ANQGSEA. The V gene lost 6 bases and the J gene lost 7 bases, with 19 bases spanning the gap. The CDR3 has 14 residues. The CDR3 spells CSVRRGRGANEQFF. CDR3 bases: TGCAGCGTCCGAAGGGGGCGGGGGGCTAATGAGCAGTTCTTC.

Here the CDR3 reads CASGHIAGGPYNEQFF. The CDR3 DNA reads TGTGCCAGCGGACATATAGCGGGAGGGCCCTACAATGAGCAGTTCTTC. The chain carries TRBV13 and TRBJ2-1, with 11 positions matching TRBD2. The junction had 8 bases not matched to a gene; V was cut back by 8 bases and J by 2 bases. The V gene's germline CDR1 is PRHDT and CDR2 FYEKMQ (reference sequence). The CDR3 is 16 residues long.